The 10 T cell receptor beta chains listed next were all sequenced from one sample in a study of blood T cell repertoires in COVID-19. Here immunoSEQ multiplex PCR was the method, and the copy in TCRdb shows in-frame clones only, minus some. The sample lists about 12,000 clones; 70% to 75% were seen once. Sequences were obtained from peripheral blood. Source of these receptors: a man between 60 and 75 years old with COVID-19, enrolled during active disease.

The rearrangement links TRBV28 to TRBJ2-7, with 11 bases matching TRBD2. V shed 6 bases and J 0 bases; nucleotides not matched to a gene: 13. The length of the CDR3 is 18 residues. Germline V CDR1 and CDR2: MDHEN, SYDVKM. The DNA for the CDR3 is TGTGCCAGCAGGGCTCAACTTTGGACTAGCGGGCCCTCCTACGAGCAGTACTTC. Its protein product is CASRAQLWTSGPSYEQYF.

The chain employs TRBV11-2 and TRBJ2-3; 9 bases are shared with TRBD1. This CDR3 has 16 amino acids. The germline V gene has CDR1 SGHAT and CDR2 FQNNGV. The J segment lost 5 bases and the V segment lost 5 bases, leaving 11 bases of the junction unmatched. The CDR3: CASSVRTGGAGDTQYF. The CDR3 nucleotides read TGTGCCAGCAGCGTTCGAACAGGGGGCGCGGGAGATACGCAGTATTTT.

The chain is built from TRBV19 and TRBJ2-6; no reliable D call. Germline V gene data show CDR1 as LNHDA and CDR2 as SQIVND (reference sequence). V was clipped by 3 bases and J by 2 bases, with 11 bases between them. The CDR3 runs to 16 residues. This CDR3 reads CASSIGRTTGANVLTF. Written as DNA, the CDR3 is TGTGCCAGTAGTATCGGCAGAACTACTGGGGCCAACGTCCTGACTTTC.

In this sample, this clone turned up a few times. The V and J genes are TRBV7-9 and TRBJ2-6, with TRBD1 matching over 7 bases. This CDR3 is 18 amino acids long. V trimming: 7 bases; J trimming: 0 bases; junction bases outside the gene matches: 12. Germline V lookup: CDR1 SEHNR, CDR2 FQNEAQ (reference sequence). The CDR3 here is CASTRSGTATSGANVLTF. CDR3 nucleotide sequence: TGTGCCAGCACTCGATCCGGGACAGCAACCTCTGGGGCCAACGTCCTGACTTTC.

CDR3 protein: CASSIPRGMSFGYTF. The CDR3 nucleotides read TGTGCCAGCAGTATCCCCAGGGGTATGAGTTTCGGCTACACCTTC. V is TRBV6-2 or TRBV6-3 and J is TRBJ1-2; D may be TRBD1 (6 bases). CDR1 and CDR2 from the germline V gene are MNHEY and SVGEGT. This CDR3 has 15 amino acids. V lost 5 bases, J lost 8 bases, and 21 bases lay in between.

The genes are TRBV3-1 (or the pseudogene TRBV3-2) and TRBJ1-1, with D possibly TRBD1 on 5 matching bases. The CDR3 runs 14 residues. Germline V CDR1 and CDR2: LGHDT, YNNKEL (reference sequence). The V and J ends lost 1 base and 4 bases respectively, with 10 bases between them. CDR3: CASSQGYGATEAFF. The CDR3 DNA is TGTGCCAGCAGCCAAGGATATGGGGCCACTGAAGCTTTCTTT.

This chain uses TRBV6-5 with TRBJ1-1, with TRBD1 identical over 8 bases. CDR3 length: 15 amino acids. Trimming cost V 6 bases and J 4 bases; bases outside gene matches: 10. Per the germline V gene, CDR1 is MNHEY and CDR2 is SVGAGI. CDR3 in amino acids: CASRNPGQGTTEAFF. In nucleotides, the CDR3 is TGTGCCAGCAGAAATCCTGGACAGGGAACCACTGAAGCTTTCTTT.

The V and J genes are TRBV4-3 and TRBJ1-1; 7 nucleotides line up with TRBD1. Per germline, CDR1 LGHNA and CDR2 YSLEER. After removal of 1 base from V and 4 bases from J, the junction contained 9 bases not matched to a gene. CDR3 size: 16 residues. This chain's CDR3 is CASSQVRGQVTTEAFF. The CDR3 bases are TGCGCCAGCAGCCAAGTCCGAGGACAGGTCACCACTGAAGCTTTCTTT.

V is TRBV7-9 and J is TRBJ2-1, with no clear D. V shed 1 base and J shed 5 bases, with 6 bases lying between them. This CDR3 is 13 amino acids long. CDR1 is SEHNR, CDR2 FQNEAQ, per germline (reference sequence). The DNA of the CDR3 is TGTGCCAGCAGCTTAGTGCGGCACAATGAGCAGTTCTTC. Encoded protein: CASSLVRHNEQFF.

The rearrangement links TRBV6-1 to TRBJ2-7, with D hard to call. Deletions cut 3 bases from V and 1 base from J, with 16 bases between. Germline V CDR1 and CDR2: MNHNS, SASEGT. This CDR3 contains 16 residues. Here the CDR3 DNA reads TGTGCCAGCAGTGAGTCGTGGTTGCCAGGATCCTACGAGCAGTACGTC. This codes for CASSESWLPGSYEQYV.